Listed here are 10 T cell receptor beta chains from one sample, sequenced in a study of CD8 T cells in ankylosing spondylitis. General study findings and limits: Seven or eight highly homologous variants made up a TCR beta motif, and this motif appeared characteristic of ankylosing spondylitis blood.

TCRdb called the 5' RACE reads again in MiXCR, with one record for every CDR3 protein. The sample has approximately 400,000 distinct CDR3 sequences; about 25% are singletons. Antigen specificity for these receptors is unknown. Specimen: blood, either unsorted or a sorted T cell fraction (not recorded which). Source of these receptors: a male donor with ankylosing spondylitis.

The chain combines TRBV5-1 with TRBJ1-1; no clear D. V was shortened by 1 base and J by 0 bases, with 10 bases between the two germline ends. Looked up from germline, CDR1 is SGHRS and CDR2 is YFSETQ. The CDR3 loop spans 15 amino acids. CDR3 bases: TGCGCCAGCAGCTTGTACAGCGCCATGAACACTGAAGCTTTCTTT. Amino acids: CASSLYSAMNTEAFF.

This clonotype came up a few times. This sequence joins TRBV3-1 and TRBJ1-1; no clear D gene. Germline V lookup: CDR1 LGHDT, CDR2 YNNKEL (reference sequence). The CDR3 has 14 residues. The V end was cut by 4 bases, the J end by 1 base, with 10 bases between. The CDR3 nucleotides are TGTGCCAGCAGCCCAGTCCAGCGGAACACTGAAGCTTTCTTT. As protein: CASSPVQRNTEAFF.

In its sample, this clonotype was seen a few times. The rearrangement uses TRBV5-6 and TRBJ2-7, with D tentatively TRBD2 (6 bases). The V end lost 4 bases, the J end lost 3 bases, and 11 bases lay between the germline ends. This CDR3 is built from 13 residues. From germline, CDR1 is SGHDT and CDR2 YYEEEE. The CDR3 sequence is CASSRGLYYEQYV. DNA for the CDR3: TGTGCCAGCAGCAGGGGACTTTACTACGAGCAGTACGTC.

The chain couples TRBV20-1 to TRBJ2-4; the D is unclear. V shed 3 bases and J shed 6 bases, with 6 bases lying between them. Germline V gene sequence: CDR1 DFQATT, CDR2 SNEGSKA (reference sequence). This CDR3 region has 11 residues. Written as DNA, the CDR3 is TGCAGTGCTAGGTCTGCAAACATTCAGTACTTC. Translated, it gives CSARSANIQYF.

In DNA form, the CDR3 reads TGCGCCAGCAGCCCGGGACTAGCGGACGACAATGAGCAGTTCTTC. Protein sequence: CASSPGLADDNEQFF. The rearrangement uses TRBV5-1 and TRBJ2-1, with 11 bases fitting TRBD2. V gave up 4 bases and J gave up 5 bases; unmatched junction bases: 5. The germline V gene has CDR1 SGHRS and CDR2 YFSETQ. The CDR3 has 15 residues.

A few counts support this clonotype. The chain is built from TRBV20-1 and TRBJ1-4; D might be TRBD1 (6 bases). The CDR3 has 13 amino acids. Germline CDR1 DFQATT, CDR2 SNEGSKA (reference sequence). The V end was cut by 4 bases, the J end by 6 bases, with 12 bases between. The CDR3: CSAKQGQHEKLFF. CDR3 DNA: TGCAGTGCTAAGCAGGGACAACATGAAAAACTGTTTTTT.

The chain carries TRBV5-6 and TRBJ1-1, with a possible D match to TRBD1 (6 bases). V was pared by 4 bases and J by 4 bases, with 17 bases between. CDR3 length: 15 amino acids. Germline assignment: CDR1 SGHDT and CDR2 YYEEEE. CDR3 loop: CASSKAGGAGTEAFF. CDR3 nucleotide sequence: TGTGCCAGCAGCAAGGCGGGGGGCGCAGGCACTGAAGCTTTCTTT.

The rearrangement joins TRBV18 to TRBJ2-1; the D is unclear. Germline CDR1 KGHSH, CDR2 LQKENI. Trimming took off 8 bases at V and 5 bases at J, with 19 bases between the two ends. This CDR3 comprises 15 residues. The CDR3 sequence: CASLRRVAGHNEQFF. Written as DNA, the CDR3 is TGTGCCAGCCTTCGAAGGGTCGCCGGACACAATGAGCAGTTCTTC.

The chain uses TRBV5-5 and TRBJ2-2, with D unresolved. This CDR3 has 15 amino acids. The V end lost 2 bases, the J end lost 1 base, and 9 bases lay between the germline ends. From germline, CDR1 is SGHKS and CDR2 YYEKEE (reference sequence). In DNA, the CDR3 is TGTGCCAGCAGCTTCGAAAACCGGAACACCGGGGAGCTGTTTTTT. This gives the protein CASSFENRNTGELFF.

The sample holds a few counts of this clonotype. The chain carries TRBV7-2 and TRBJ2-2; 9 nucleotides align to TRBD2. Losses at the gene ends were 3 bases for V and 6 bases for J; bases not matched to a gene: 2. CDR3 length equals 14 residues. Per germline, CDR1 SGHTA and CDR2 FQGNSA. This CDR3 is CASSFSGSPGELFF. CDR3 coding DNA: TGTGCCAGCAGCTTTAGCGGGAGTCCCGGGGAGCTGTTTTTT.